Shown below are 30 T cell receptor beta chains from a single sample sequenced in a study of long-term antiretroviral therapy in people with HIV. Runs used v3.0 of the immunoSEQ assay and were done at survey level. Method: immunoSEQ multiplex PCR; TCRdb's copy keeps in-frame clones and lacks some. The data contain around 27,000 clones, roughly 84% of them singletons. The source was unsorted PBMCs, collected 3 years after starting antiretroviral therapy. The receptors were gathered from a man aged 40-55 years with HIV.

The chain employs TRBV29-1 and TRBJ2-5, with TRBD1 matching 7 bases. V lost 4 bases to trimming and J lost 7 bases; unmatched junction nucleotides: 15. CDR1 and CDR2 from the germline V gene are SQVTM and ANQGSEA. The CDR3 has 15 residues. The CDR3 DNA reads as TGCAGCGTTGCAAAAGGGGGCAGGGGATTGGGGACCCAGTACTTC. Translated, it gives CSVAKGGRGLGTQYF.

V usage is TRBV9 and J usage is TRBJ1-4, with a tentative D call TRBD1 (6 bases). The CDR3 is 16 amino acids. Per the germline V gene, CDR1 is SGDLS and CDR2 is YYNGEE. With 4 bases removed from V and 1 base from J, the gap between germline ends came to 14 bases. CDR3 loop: CASSLQGGGTNEKLFF. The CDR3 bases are TGTGCCAGCAGCCTCCAAGGGGGGGGAACTAATGAAAAACTGTTTTTT.

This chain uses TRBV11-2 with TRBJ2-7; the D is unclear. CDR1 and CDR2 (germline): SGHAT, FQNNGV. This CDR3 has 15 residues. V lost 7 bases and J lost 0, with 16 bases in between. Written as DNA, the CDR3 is TGTGCCAGCACCACAGAGCCTGAGAGCTCCTACGAGCAGTACTTC. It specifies CASTTEPESSYEQYF.

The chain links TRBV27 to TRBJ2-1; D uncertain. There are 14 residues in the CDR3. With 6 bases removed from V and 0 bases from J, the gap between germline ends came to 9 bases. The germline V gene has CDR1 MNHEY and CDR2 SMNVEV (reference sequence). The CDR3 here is CASRVQASYNEQFF. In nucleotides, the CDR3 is TGTGCCAGCAGAGTGCAGGCCTCCTACAATGAGCAGTTCTTC.

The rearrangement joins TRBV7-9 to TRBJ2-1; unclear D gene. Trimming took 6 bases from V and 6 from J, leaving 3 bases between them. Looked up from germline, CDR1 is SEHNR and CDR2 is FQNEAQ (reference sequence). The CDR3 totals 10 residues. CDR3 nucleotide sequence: TGTGCCAGCAGTCGCAATGAGCAGTTCTTC. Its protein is CASSRNEQFF.

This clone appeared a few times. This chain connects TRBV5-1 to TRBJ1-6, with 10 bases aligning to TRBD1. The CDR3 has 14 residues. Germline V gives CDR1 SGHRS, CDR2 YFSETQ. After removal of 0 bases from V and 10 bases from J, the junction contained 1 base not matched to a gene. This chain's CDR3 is CASSLGTGGSPLHF. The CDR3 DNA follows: TGCGCCAGCAGCTTGGGGACAGGGGGATCACCCCTCCACTTT.

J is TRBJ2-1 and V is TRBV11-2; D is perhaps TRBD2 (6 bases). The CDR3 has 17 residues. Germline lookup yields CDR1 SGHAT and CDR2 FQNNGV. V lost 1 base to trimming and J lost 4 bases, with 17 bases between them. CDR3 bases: TGTGCCAGCAGCTTAGTTGCGGGGCCGGCCGGATACAATGAGCAGTTCTTC. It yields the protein CASSLVAGPAGYNEQFF.

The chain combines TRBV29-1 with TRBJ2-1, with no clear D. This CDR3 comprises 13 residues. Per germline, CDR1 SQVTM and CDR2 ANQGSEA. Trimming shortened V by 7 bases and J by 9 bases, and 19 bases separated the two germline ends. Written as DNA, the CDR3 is TGCAGCGCGGGTGGACCCGCCGGGCGTGAGCAGTTCTTC. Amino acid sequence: CSAGGPAGREQFF.

The DNA of the CDR3 is TGTGCCAGCAGTACCCGGGACCCCCTAAGCACAGATACGCAGTATTTT. This codes for CASSTRDPLSTDTQYF. The J gene is TRBJ2-3, the V gene TRBV6-6; the D gene could be TRBD1 or TRBD2 (5 bases each). The CDR3 extends over 16 amino acids. Trimming pared 5 bases from V and 0 bases from J, leaving 15 bases between. Germline V gene data show CDR1 as MNHNY and CDR2 as SVGAGI (reference sequence).

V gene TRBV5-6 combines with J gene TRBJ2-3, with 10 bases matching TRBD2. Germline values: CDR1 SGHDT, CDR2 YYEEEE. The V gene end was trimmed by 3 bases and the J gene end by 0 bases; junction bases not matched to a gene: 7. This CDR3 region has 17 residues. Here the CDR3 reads CASSSTSGTGSTDTQYF. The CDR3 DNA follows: TGTGCCAGCAGCTCTACTAGCGGGACGGGAAGCACAGATACGCAGTATTTT.

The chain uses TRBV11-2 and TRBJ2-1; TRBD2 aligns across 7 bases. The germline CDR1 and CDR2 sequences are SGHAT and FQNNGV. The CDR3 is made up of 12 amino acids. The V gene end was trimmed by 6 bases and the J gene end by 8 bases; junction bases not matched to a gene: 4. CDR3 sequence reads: CASSPGGYEQFF. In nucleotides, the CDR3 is TGTGCCAGCAGTCCGGGGGGATATGAGCAGTTCTTC.

The CDR3 DNA follows: TGTGCCAGCAGTTTCGGGGGACAGGGCTACGAGCAGTACTTC. Residues: CASSFGGQGYEQYF. The chain has TRBV27 and TRBJ2-7; TRBD1 matches 9 bases. From germline, CDR1 is MNHEY and CDR2 SMNVEV (reference sequence). This CDR3 comprises 14 residues. Trimming removed 3 bases from V and 3 bases from J; junction bases left unmatched: 3.

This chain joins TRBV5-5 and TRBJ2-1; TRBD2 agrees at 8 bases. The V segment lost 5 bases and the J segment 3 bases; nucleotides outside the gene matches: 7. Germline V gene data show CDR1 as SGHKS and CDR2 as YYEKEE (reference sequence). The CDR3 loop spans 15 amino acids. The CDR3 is CASSGLAGNYNEQFF. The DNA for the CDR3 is TGTGCCAGCAGTGGTCTAGCGGGTAACTACAATGAGCAGTTCTTC.

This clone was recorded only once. As DNA, the CDR3 is TGCGCCAGCAGCACGGTCGCAGGGTCAGATACGCAGTATTTT. It is translated as CASSTVAGSDTQYF. This chain uses TRBV5-1 with TRBJ2-3, with D tentatively TRBD1 (5 bases). Germline V gives CDR1 SGHRS, CDR2 YFSETQ. This CDR3 comprises 14 residues. The V and J ends lost 4 bases and 4 bases respectively, with 13 bases between them.

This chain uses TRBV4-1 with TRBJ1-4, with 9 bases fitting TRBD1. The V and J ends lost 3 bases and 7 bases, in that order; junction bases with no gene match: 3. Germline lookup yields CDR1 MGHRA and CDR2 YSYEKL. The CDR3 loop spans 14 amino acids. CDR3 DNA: TGCGCCAGCAGCCATTTGGGACAGGGTGAAAAACTGTTTTTT. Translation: CASSHLGQGEKLFF.

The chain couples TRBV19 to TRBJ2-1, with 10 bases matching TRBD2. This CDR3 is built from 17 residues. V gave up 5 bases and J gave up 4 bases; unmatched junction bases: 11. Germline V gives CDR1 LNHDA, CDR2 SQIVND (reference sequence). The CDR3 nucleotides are TGTGCCAGTAGTGTGGGGGCGCGGACTAGCGGTTACAATGAGCAGTTCTTC. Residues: CASSVGARTSGYNEQFF.

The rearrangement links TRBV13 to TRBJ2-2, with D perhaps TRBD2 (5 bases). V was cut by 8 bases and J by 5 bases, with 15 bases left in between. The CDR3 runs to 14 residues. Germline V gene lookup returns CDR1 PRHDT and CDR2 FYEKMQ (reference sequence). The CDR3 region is CASSQEAQTGELFF. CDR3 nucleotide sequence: TGTGCCAGCTCCCAGGAGGCGCAGACCGGGGAGCTGTTTTTT.

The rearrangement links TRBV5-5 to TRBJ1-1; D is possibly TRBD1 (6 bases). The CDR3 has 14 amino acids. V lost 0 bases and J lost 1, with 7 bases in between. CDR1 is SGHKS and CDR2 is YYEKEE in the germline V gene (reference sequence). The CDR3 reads CASSLGQANTEAFF. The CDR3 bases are TGTGCCAGCAGCTTGGGACAGGCGAACACTGAAGCTTTCTTT.

This CDR3 is CASGLVGEYQETQYF. CDR3 coding DNA: TGTGCTAGTGGTTTGGTTGGAGAATACCAAGAGACCCAGTACTTC. This chain links TRBV12-5 with TRBJ2-5; D is uncertain. The CDR3 runs 15 residues. CDR1 and CDR2 from the germline V gene are LGHNT and FRNRAP. V lost 0 bases to trimming and J lost 0 bases, with 8 bases between them.

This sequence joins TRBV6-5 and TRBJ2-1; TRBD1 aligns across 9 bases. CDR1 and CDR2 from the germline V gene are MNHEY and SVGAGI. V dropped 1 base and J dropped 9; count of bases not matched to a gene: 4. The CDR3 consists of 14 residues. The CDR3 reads CASSYYRQGGEQFF. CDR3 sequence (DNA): TGTGCCAGCAGTTACTACCGACAGGGGGGTGAGCAGTTCTTC.

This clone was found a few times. The CDR3 loop reads CASSRQVNQPQHF. CDR3 nucleotides: TGTGCCAGCAGCCGACAGGTTAATCAGCCCCAGCATTTT. The chain carries TRBV11-2 and TRBJ1-5; TRBD1 might be the D (6 bases). The CDR3 length is 13 residues. The germline V gene encodes CDR1 SGHAT and CDR2 FQNNGV. The V gene lost 5 bases and the J gene lost 4 bases, with 9 bases spanning the gap.

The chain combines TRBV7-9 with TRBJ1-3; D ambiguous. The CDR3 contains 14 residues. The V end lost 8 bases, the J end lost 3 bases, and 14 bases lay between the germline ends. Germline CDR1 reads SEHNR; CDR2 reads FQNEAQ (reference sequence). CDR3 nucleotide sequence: TGTGCCAGCCGCTCTGGGTTCGGTGGAAACACCATATATTTT. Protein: CASRSGFGGNTIYF.

CDR3 residues: CASSSGPKAQGGESYEQYF. In nucleotides, the CDR3 is TGTGCCAGCAGCTCCGGACCAAAGGCCCAGGGGGGAGAATCCTACGAGCAGTACTTC. The chain has TRBV7-9 and TRBJ2-7, with a weak D call TRBD1 (7 bases). Deletions cut 4 bases from V and 1 base from J, with 26 bases between. Germline V gene lookup returns CDR1 SEHNR and CDR2 FQNEAQ (reference sequence). The CDR3 covers 19 residues. The variable domain in full, completed from reference TRBV7-9 and TRBJ2-7, reads DTGVSQNPRHKITKRGQNVTFRCDPISEHNRLYWYRQTLGQGPEFLTYFQNEAQLEKSRLLSDRFSAERPKGSFSTLEIQRTEQGDSAMYLCASSSGPKAQGGESYEQYFGPGTRLTVT.

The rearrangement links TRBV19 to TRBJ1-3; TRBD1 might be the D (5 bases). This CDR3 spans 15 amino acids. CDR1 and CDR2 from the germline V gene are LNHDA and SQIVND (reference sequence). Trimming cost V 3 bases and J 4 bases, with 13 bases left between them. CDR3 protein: CASSIGSGIGNTIYF. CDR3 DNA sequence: TGTGCCAGTAGTATTGGATCAGGGATCGGAAACACCATATATTTT.

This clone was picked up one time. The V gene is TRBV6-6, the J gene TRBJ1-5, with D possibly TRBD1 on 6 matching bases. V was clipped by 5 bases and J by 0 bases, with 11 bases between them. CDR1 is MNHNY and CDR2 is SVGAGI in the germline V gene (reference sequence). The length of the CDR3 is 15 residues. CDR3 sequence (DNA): TGTGCCAGCAGTGCACCGGACAGTAGCAATCAGCCCCAGCATTTT. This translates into CASSAPDSSNQPQHF.

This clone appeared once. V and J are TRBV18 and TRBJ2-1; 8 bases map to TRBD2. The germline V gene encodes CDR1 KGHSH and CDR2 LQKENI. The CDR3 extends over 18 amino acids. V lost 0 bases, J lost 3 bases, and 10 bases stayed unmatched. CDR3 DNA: TGTGCCAGCTCACCACCGCTTGGAAGCGGGAGTGACTACAATGAGCAGTTCTTC. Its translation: CASSPPLGSGSDYNEQFF. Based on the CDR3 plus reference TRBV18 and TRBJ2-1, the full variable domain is NAGVMQNPRHLVRRRGQEARLRCSPMKGHSHVYWYRQLPEEGLKFMVYLQKENIIDESGMPKERFSAEFPKEGPSILRIQQVVRGDSAAYFCASSPPLGSGSDYNEQFFGPGTRLTVL.

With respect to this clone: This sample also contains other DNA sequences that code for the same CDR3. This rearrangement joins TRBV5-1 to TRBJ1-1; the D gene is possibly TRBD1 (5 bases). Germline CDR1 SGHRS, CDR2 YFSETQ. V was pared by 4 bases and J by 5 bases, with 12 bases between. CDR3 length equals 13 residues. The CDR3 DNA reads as TGCGCCAGCAGCCCGGGGGGGGGAACTGAAGCTTTCTTT. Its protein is CASSPGGGTEAFF.

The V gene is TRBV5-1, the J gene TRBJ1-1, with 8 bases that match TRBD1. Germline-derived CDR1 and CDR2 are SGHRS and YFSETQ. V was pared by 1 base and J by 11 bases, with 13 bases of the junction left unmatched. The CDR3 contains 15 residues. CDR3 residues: CASSLLSGTGGEAFF. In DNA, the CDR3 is TGCGCCAGCAGCTTGTTGTCCGGGACAGGTGGTGAGGCTTTCTTT.

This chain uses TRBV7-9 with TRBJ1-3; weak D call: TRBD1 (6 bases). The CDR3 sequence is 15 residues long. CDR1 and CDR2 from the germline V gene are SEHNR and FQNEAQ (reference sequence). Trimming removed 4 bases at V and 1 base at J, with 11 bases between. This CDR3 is CASSSIQGSGNTIYF. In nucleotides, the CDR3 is TGTGCCAGCAGCTCAATTCAGGGGTCTGGAAACACCATATATTTT. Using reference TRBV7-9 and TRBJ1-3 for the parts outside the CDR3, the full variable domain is DTGVSQNPRHKITKRGQNVTFRCDPISEHNRLYWYRQTLGQGPEFLTYFQNEAQLEKSRLLSDRFSAERPKGSFSTLEIQRTEQGDSAMYLCASSSIQGSGNTIYFGEGSWLTVV.

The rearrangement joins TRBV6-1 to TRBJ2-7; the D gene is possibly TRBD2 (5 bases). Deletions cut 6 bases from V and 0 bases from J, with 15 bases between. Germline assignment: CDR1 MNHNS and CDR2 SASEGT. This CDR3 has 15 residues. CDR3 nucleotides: TGTGCCAGCAGCTTAGGACTGCGACACTCCTACGAGCAGTACTTC. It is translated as CASSLGLRHSYEQYF.